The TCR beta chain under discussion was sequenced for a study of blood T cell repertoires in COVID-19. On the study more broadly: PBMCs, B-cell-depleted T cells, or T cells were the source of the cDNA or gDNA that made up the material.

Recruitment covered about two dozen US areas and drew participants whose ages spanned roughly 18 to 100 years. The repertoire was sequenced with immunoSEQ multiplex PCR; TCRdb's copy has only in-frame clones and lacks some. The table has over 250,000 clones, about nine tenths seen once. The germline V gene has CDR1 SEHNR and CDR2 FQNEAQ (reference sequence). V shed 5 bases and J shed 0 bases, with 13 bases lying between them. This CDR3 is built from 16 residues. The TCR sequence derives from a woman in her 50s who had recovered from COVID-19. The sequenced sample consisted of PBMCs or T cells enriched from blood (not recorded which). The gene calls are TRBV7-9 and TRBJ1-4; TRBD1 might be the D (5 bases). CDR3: CASSQGLQSTNEKLFF. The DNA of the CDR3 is TGTGCCAGCAGCCAGGGACTTCAATCAACTAATGAAAAACTGTTTTTT.